The 20 T cell receptor beta chains given below trace back to one sample, sequenced in a study of T cells in localized non-small cell lung cancer. Here immunoSEQ multiplex PCR was the method, and the copy in TCRdb shows in-frame clones only, minus some. Of tens of thousands of clones in the sample, 80% to 90% were seen once. The material was peripheral blood, obtained before any cancer treatment. These TCRs come from a man aged 40-75 years with stage I squamous cell lung carcinoma.

The rearrangement joins TRBV10-1 to TRBJ1-6, with D uncertain. The CDR3 length is 14 residues. The germline gives CDR1 WNHNN, CDR2 SYGVQD (reference sequence). The ends were cut back, 0 bases at V and 9 bases at J, with 9 bases in the middle. The CDR3 DNA follows: TGCGCCAGCAGTGAGTCGATAGAGAGTTCACCCCTCCACTTT. Translating gives CASSESIESSPLHF.

The gene calls are TRBV5-1 and TRBJ2-7; the match to TRBD2 covers 14 bases. The V segment lost 0 bases and the J segment 4 bases; nucleotides outside the gene matches: 3. The V gene's germline CDR1 is SGHRS and CDR2 YFSETQ. This CDR3 spans 16 amino acids. The CDR3 bases are TGCGCCAGCAGCTTGGGTGGGACTAGCGGGGGTTACGAGCAGTACTTC. Translating it yields CASSLGGTSGGYEQYF.

The rearrangement uses TRBV20-1 and TRBJ1-1; unclear D gene. This CDR3 contains 11 residues. Looked up from germline, CDR1 is DFQATT and CDR2 is SNEGSKA (reference sequence). V lost 7 bases and J 3 bases, leaving 9 bases between the germline ends. Here the CDR3 reads CSVRLDTEAFF. The CDR3 DNA reads as TGCAGTGTAAGGCTGGACACTGAAGCTTTCTTT.

The V gene is TRBV5-4, the J gene TRBJ1-1, with D unclear. Per the germline V gene, CDR1 is SGHNT and CDR2 is YYREEE (reference sequence). The CDR3 totals 14 residues. Trimming pared 2 bases from V and 9 bases from J, leaving 17 bases between. CDR3 DNA sequence: TGTGCCAGCAGCTTTTCTGGTGCTGGCCGGCAAGCTTTCTTT. This encodes CASSFSGAGRQAFF.

J is TRBJ2-3 and V is TRBV6-1; D may be TRBD1 or TRBD2 (5 bases each). The germline V and J ends were trimmed by 1 base and 3 bases, with 8 bases remaining between them. The CDR3 consists of 14 residues. The germline V gene encodes CDR1 MNHNS and CDR2 SASEGT. CDR3 residues: CASSEGGTTDTQYF. The CDR3 DNA reads as TGTGCCAGCAGTGAAGGTGGGACGACAGATACGCAGTATTTT.

This clone was observed a handful of times. This chain links TRBV7-2 with TRBJ1-2; D gene unclear. V was pared by 5 bases and J by 2 bases, with 12 bases between. Germline V gene data show CDR1 as SGHTA and CDR2 as FQGNSA. The CDR3 length is 14 residues. The CDR3 here is CASSPLRSNYGYTF. The CDR3 DNA reads TGTGCCAGCAGCCCCCTGAGGTCCAACTATGGCTACACCTTC.

The V call is TRBV11-3, the J call TRBJ2-3; 7 bases map to TRBD2. Germline V gene lookup returns CDR1 SGHNT and CDR2 YENEEA. CDR3 length: 14 residues. With V trimmed by 5 bases and J by 2 bases, 4 bases remained unmatched. The CDR3 loop reads CASSQGLTTDTQYF. CDR3 bases: TGTGCCAGCAGCCAGGGACTAACCACAGATACGCAGTATTTT.

J is TRBJ1-6 and V is TRBV7-2, with D possibly being TRBD1 (5 bases). Trimming cost V 4 bases and J 9 bases, with 10 bases left between them. The CDR3 is 13 amino acids. Looked up from germline, CDR1 is SGHTA and CDR2 is FQGNSA. CDR3 nucleotide sequence: TGTGCCAGCAGCTCCTCAGGGAGTTCACCCCTCCACTTT. Encoded protein: CASSSSGSSPLHF.

The CDR3 here is CASSQNRGRDTQYF. CDR3 DNA sequence: TGTGCCAGCAGCCAAAACAGGGGGCGGGATACGCAGTATTTT. J is TRBJ2-3 and V is TRBV27; 9 bases align to TRBD1. The CDR3 runs to 14 residues. CDR1 MNHEY and CDR2 SMNVEV come from the germline V gene (reference sequence). Trimming cost V 6 bases and J 6 bases; bases outside gene matches: 7.

J is TRBJ2-5 and V is TRBV5-5; 10 nucleotides line up with TRBD2. Germline trimming cut 3 bases from V and 2 bases from J; bases unmatched to any gene: 7. The CDR3 spans 16 residues. Germline CDR1 and CDR2: SGHKS and YYEKEE (reference sequence). DNA for the CDR3: TGTGCCAGCAGCTCCGCCCCACTAGCGGGGCAAGAGACCCAGTACTTC. Translating it yields CASSSAPLAGQETQYF.

A few counts support this clone. V is TRBV7-2 and J is TRBJ1-5; a possible D gene is TRBD1 (6 bases). V was trimmed by 4 bases and J by 6 bases, leaving 10 bases between them. CDR3 length equals 13 residues. Per germline, CDR1 SGHTA and CDR2 FQGNSA. DNA of the CDR3: TGTGCCAGCAGCTCACAGGGACGTCAGCCCCAGCATTTT. Protein product: CASSSQGRQPQHF.

The CDR3 DNA reads TGTGCCAGCAGTGAAGGAGGGGTTGGCTACACCTTC. Its translation: CASSEGGVGYTF. This chain links TRBV6-1 with TRBJ1-2; D may be TRBD1 (5 bases). This CDR3 spans 12 amino acids. The germline V and J ends were trimmed by 1 base and 7 bases, with 7 bases remaining between them. The germline V gene has CDR1 MNHNS and CDR2 SASEGT.

The V gene is TRBV7-2, the J gene TRBJ2-3; weak D call: TRBD2 (7 bases). Between the trimmed V and J ends, which lost 5 bases and 8 bases, there was a span of 23 bases. This CDR3 region has 16 residues. Germline V lookup: CDR1 SGHTA, CDR2 FQGNSA. CDR3 sequence reads: CASSLGGGRRIGTQYF. In DNA, the CDR3 is TGTGCCAGCAGCCTAGGGGGGGGCCGGAGGATAGGTACGCAGTATTTT.

The chain employs TRBV7-2 and TRBJ2-1; 11 bases agree with TRBD2. J was trimmed by 4 bases and V by 6 bases; bases with no gene match: 5. There are 15 residues in the CDR3. The germline V gene has CDR1 SGHTA and CDR2 FQGNSA. The CDR3 DNA sequence: TGTGCCAGCAGGAAGACTAGCGGGGTTTACAATGAGCAGTTCTTC. As protein: CASRKTSGVYNEQFF.

The V call is TRBV6-5, the J call TRBJ1-1, with 7 bases fitting TRBD1. The CDR3 length is 15 residues. Per germline, CDR1 MNHEY and CDR2 SVGAGI. After removal of 6 bases from V and 1 base from J, the junction contained 8 bases not matched to a gene. CDR3 sequence reads: CASSSLQGGNTEAFF. DNA for the CDR3: TGTGCCAGCAGCTCACTTCAGGGGGGGAACACTGAAGCTTTCTTT.

The chain joins TRBV11-2 to TRBJ1-6; D is ambiguous. Trimming took 1 base from V and 1 from J, leaving 5 bases between them. Germline CDR1 SGHAT, CDR2 FQNNGV. This CDR3 spans 15 amino acids. This chain's CDR3 is CASSLAFSYNSPLHF. The CDR3 DNA is TGTGCCAGCAGCTTAGCTTTTTCCTATAATTCACCCCTCCACTTT.

The CDR3 here is CASSEMVGPEPQHF. As DNA, the CDR3 is TGTGCCAGCAGTGAAATGGTAGGGCCAGAGCCCCAGCATTTT. V usage is TRBV6-1 and J usage is TRBJ1-5; D ambiguous. From germline, CDR1 is MNHNS and CDR2 SASEGT. CDR3 length: 14 amino acids. The V gene lost 2 bases and the J gene lost 8 bases, with 13 bases spanning the gap.

In its sample, this clone was seen a few times. The V and J genes are TRBV10-3 and TRBJ1-6; D perhaps matches TRBD1 (6 bases). CDR3 length: 15 residues. The germline CDR1 and CDR2 sequences are ENHRY and SYGVKD. The V end lost 0 bases, the J end lost 10 bases, and 13 bases lay between the germline ends. DNA for the CDR3: TGTGCCATCAGTGAGTCTGGTGGGGGGCGCTCACCCCTCCACTTT. It yields the protein CAISESGGGRSPLHF.

The chain employs TRBV12-5 and TRBJ2-1, with 9 nucleotides matching TRBD1. V shed 0 bases, J shed 8 bases, and the junction held 23 bases outside the gene matches. The length of the CDR3 is 21 residues. Looked up from germline, CDR1 is LGHNT and CDR2 is FRNRAP. CDR3 region: CASGLVLGLDPRDREVHEQFF. In DNA form, the CDR3 reads TGTGCTAGTGGTTTGGTCCTTGGACTTGACCCCCGGGACAGGGAGGTCCATGAGCAGTTCTTC.

This sequence joins TRBV18 and TRBJ2-2; tentative D call: TRBD1 (6 bases). The CDR3 sequence is 16 residues long. The V gene's germline CDR1 is KGHSH and CDR2 LQKENI. V shed 3 bases and J shed 4 bases, with 15 bases lying between them. CDR3 nucleotide sequence: TGTGCCAGCTCACCTAACAGGGTTACTAGCACCGGGGAGCTGTTTTTT. It codes for CASSPNRVTSTGELFF.